The 10 T cell receptor beta chains below all came from one sample that was sequenced in a study of long-term antiretroviral therapy in people with HIV (dated by TCRdb to between 2021 and 2023). The immunoSEQ hsTCRB v3.0 assay was used at survey level resolution to sequence the TRB variable region. TCRdb carries this immuneACCESS record with in-frame sequences only. Its versions omit some clonotypes, under half of them owing to an unresolved V gene in the studies checked, with the rest unexplained. Counted in this sample were about 26,000 clones; 70% to 90% of them appeared once. The ten top clones hold 7% to 10% of the sample. The sequences come from unsorted PBMCs, collected roughly 4.8 years after starting antiretroviral therapy. These receptors were taken from a middle-aged man with HIV.

V usage is TRBV4-3 and J usage is TRBJ2-2; D is perhaps TRBD2 (6 bases). Germline CDR1 reads LGHNA; CDR2 reads YSLEER. V gave up 0 bases and J gave up 0 bases, with 11 bases separating them. The CDR3 covers 17 residues. The CDR3 is CASSQDLGGTNTGELFF. The DNA of the CDR3 is TGCGCCAGCAGCCAAGATCTGGGGGGAACGAACACCGGGGAGCTGTTTTTT.

The CDR3 nucleotides are TGTGCCAGCAGCTTAGGCGGGACAGGGGCCTACGAGCAGTACTTC. This codes for CASSLGGTGAYEQYF. The genes are TRBV7-2 and TRBJ2-7; 10 bases fit TRBD1. This CDR3 spans 15 amino acids. Germline V gene sequence: CDR1 SGHTA, CDR2 FQGNSA. The trim removed 1 base at V and 2 bases at J, leaving 2 bases unmatched. The full variable domain, in which reference TRBV7-2 and TRBJ2-7 provide the parts outside the CDR3, is GAGVSQSPSNKVTEKGKDVELRCDPISGHTALYWYRQSLGQGLEFLIYFQGNSAPDKSGLPSDRFSAERTGGSVSTLTIQRTQQEDSAVYLCASSLGGTGAYEQYFGPGTRLTVT.

This chain links TRBV28 with TRBJ2-2; tentatively, D is TRBD1 or TRBD2 (5 bases each). Germline values: CDR1 MDHEN, CDR2 SYDVKM. The V end was cut by 3 bases, the J end by 0 bases, with 8 bases between. The CDR3 spans 15 residues. In DNA, the CDR3 is TGTGCCAGCAGTTTTCTGGGACCGAACACCGGGGAGCTGTTTTTT. Residues: CASSFLGPNTGELFF.

The chain is built from TRBV28 and TRBJ1-1; D is ambiguous. This CDR3 contains 13 residues. The germline CDR1 and CDR2 sequences are MDHEN and SYDVKM. Deletions cut 5 bases from V and 1 base from J, with 8 bases between. This chain's CDR3 is CASSPPGNTEAFF. The CDR3 DNA is TGTGCCAGCAGTCCCCCTGGGAACACTGAAGCTTTCTTT.

This chain connects TRBV2 to TRBJ2-2, with D perhaps given as TRBD1 or TRBD2 (5 bases each). V gave up 6 bases and J gave up 2 bases, with 10 bases separating them. There are 14 residues in the CDR3. CDR1 and CDR2 (germline): SNHLY, FYNNEI. CDR3 sequence: CASRNGANTGELFF. In DNA form, the CDR3 reads TGTGCCAGCAGGAACGGGGCAAACACCGGGGAGCTGTTTTTT.

This clone was recorded a few times. The chain carries TRBV7-6 and TRBJ2-7; 8 positions agree with TRBD2. The CDR3 consists of 12 residues. The trim removed 4 bases at V and 5 bases at J, leaving 1 base unmatched. Germline CDR1 reads SGHVS; CDR2 reads FNYEAQ. The CDR3 spells CASSSGGDEQYF. Here the CDR3 DNA reads TGTGCCAGCAGCTCCGGGGGGGACGAGCAGTACTTC.

V is TRBV6-5 and J is TRBJ2-7, with TRBD2 matching over 13 bases. The V gene end was trimmed by 0 bases and the J gene end by 4 bases; junction bases not matched to a gene: 3. Per germline, CDR1 MNHEY and CDR2 SVGAGI. The length of the CDR3 is 16 residues. CDR3 in DNA: TGTGCCAGCAGTTACTCTAGGACTAGCGGGAGTTACGAGCAGTACTTC. Amino acid sequence: CASSYSRTSGSYEQYF.

This chain joins TRBV11-2 and TRBJ2-1; TRBD2 matches at 12 bases. This CDR3 has 15 amino acids. The V gene end was trimmed by 4 bases and the J gene end by 3 bases; junction bases not matched to a gene: 1. From germline, CDR1 is SGHAT and CDR2 FQNNGV. The CDR3 here is CASSSLAGGYNEQFF. DNA for the CDR3: TGTGCCAGCAGCTCACTAGCGGGGGGCTACAATGAGCAGTTCTTC.

The V and J genes are TRBV5-1 and TRBJ2-1; 7 bases fit TRBD1. This CDR3 contains 13 residues. From germline, CDR1 is SGHRS and CDR2 YFSETQ. With 3 bases clipped from V and 8 bases from J, the junction kept 5 bases outside the gene matches. In DNA, the CDR3 is TGCGCCAGCAGCTATACAGGGGCGCATGAGCAGTTCTTC. Translating it yields CASSYTGAHEQFF.

The chain has TRBV5-6 and TRBJ2-5; D is undetermined. V shed 4 bases and J shed 2 bases, with 9 bases lying between them. The CDR3 has 13 amino acids. Germline V gene lookup returns CDR1 SGHDT and CDR2 YYEEEE. CDR3 loop: CASSLFLQETQYF. In DNA, the CDR3 is TGTGCCAGCAGCCTGTTTCTGCAAGAGACCCAGTACTTC.